This T cell receptor beta chain was observed in a study of CXCR3-negative and CXCR3-positive naive CD8 T cells (dated by TCRdb to the late 2010s). Concerning the study at large: In total, about 140 million TRB reads were obtained, or roughly 1.5 +/- 0.3 million reads per library. Diversity and physicochemical repertoire analyses were performed on about 12 donors pooled from two independent experiments. Naive subsets from a handful of donors and memory cells from 3 donors were included in the TRBV-TRBJ cluster analysis. On the study overall, not on this receptor specifically: Freshly isolated PBMCs were used for most assays because CXCR3 expression went down partially after cryopreservation. Comparably high repertoire diversity was found in both naive subsets, whereas much lower repertoire diversity was found in memory CD8+ T cells. Compared with CXCR3-negative naive cells, CXCR3-positive naive cells had TRB CDR3s with higher hydrophobicity (lower Kidera factor 4), lower energy, and higher strength and volume indices. Surface CD5, linked to self-reactivity in mice, was comparable between naive subsets; TCR interaction strength was therefore also inferred from TRB CDR3 physicochemical properties. Naive CXCR3-negative and CXCR3-positive cells from the same donor showed similar TRBV-TRBJ usage, whereas memory cells showed distinct patterns.

Comments on this clonotype: The clone's antigen remains unknown.

As encoded in the germline V gene (reference sequence), CDR1 is MNHEY while CDR2 is SMNVEV. Spanning cysteine to phenylalanine, the CDR3 consists of 15 amino acids. The record lacks a DNA sequence. The sequencer listed for this sample is NextSeq 550. The Human TCR Profiling Kit (MiLaboratory) was used to make UMI-labeled 5' RACE TRB cDNA libraries. cDNA synthesis used the entire amount of extracted RNA, and PCR amplification then used the entire amount of cDNA produced. Libraries were prepared in parallel with an identical number of PCR cycles. The authors' pipeline ran thus. About 54,000 +/- 9,700 unique UMI-labeled TRB cDNA molecules per library were extracted with MIGEC and MiXCR, with at least two reads per UMI required. Each library averaged 40,000 +/- 10,000 functional in-frame TRB CDR3 nucleotide clonotypes without stop codons. After downsampling to 5000 UMI-labeled TRB molecules per sample, diversity metrics, including normalized Shannon-Wiener and Chao1, were computed in VDJtools. For the central five CDR3 residues, VDJtools calculated physicochemical properties weighted by clonotype size, namely interaction energy, strength, volume and Kidera factor 4. Reads reprocessed by TCRdb are summarized as one entry per CDR3 protein sequence, and DNA is absent. These V and J calls derive from TCRdb rather than the authors' analysis. The table held for this sample gives 90,000 to 100,000 distinct CDR3 sequences. The top ten hold approximately 0.99% of the sample.

For each CD8+ T cell subset, flow sorting was done in triplicate, and around 300,000 cells per subset went directly into RLT lysis buffer. To keep memory contaminants out, a stringent definition of naive CD8+ T cells was applied: CD45RO-CCR7+CD27+CD95-. Peripheral blood mononuclear cells were isolated from buffy coats using standard density gradient centrifugation. A FACSAria III was used to flow-sort naive CD8+ T cells into CXCR3-negative and CXCR3-positive populations. An RNeasy Mini Kit was used to extract total RNA from the sorted cells. This receptor chain uses TRBV27 and TRBJ2-5; TCRdb gives TRBD1 as the D gene, but with no DNA this cannot be confirmed. Sequencing was done on a sample of naive CXCR3+ CD8+ T cells from blood. The cell subset or site label of this sample denotes: CD45RO-CCR7+CD27+CD95- naive CD8+ T cells expressing CXCR3 (TNR3+). The source is a human donor in good health. Some clones in this sample may be carry-over from other donors' samples. Here the CDR3 is given as CASTPTGALGETQYF.